This TCR beta chain was captured in a study of OX40 agonist ivuxolimab in advanced cancers. The repertoire was sequenced with immunoSEQ multiplex PCR; TCRdb's copy has only in-frame clones and lacks some. The table shows fewer than 85,000 clones, with 80% to 90% occurring only once. The CDR3 has 15 residues. V lost 1 base to trimming and J lost 6 bases; unmatched junction nucleotides: 5. Per germline, CDR1 LNHDA and CDR2 SQIVND (reference sequence). This chain joins TRBV19 and TRBJ2-7; TRBD2 matches at 11 bases. The origin of this receptor is an adult with an advanced solid tumor such as melanoma, head and neck, liver or kidney cancer. The sequences come from CD4+ or CD8+ T cells sorted from blood, collected in a trial of the OX40 agonist ivuxolimab. The CDR3 reads CASSIGASGRREQYF. In DNA, the CDR3 is TGTGCCAGTAGTATAGGGGCTAGCGGGAGGCGCGAGCAGTACTTC.